These 23 T cell receptor beta chains were all obtained from the same sample, sequenced in a study of shared clonotypes between healthy human individuals. Produced via immunoSEQ multiplex PCR; TCRdb's table is partial and in-frame only. Among roughly 550,000 clones listed, 95% to 96% were seen once. Terminally differentiated effector memory CD45RA+ cells were left out of the naive CD8 fraction, which was CD45RO-negative and positively selected for CCR7. The sequenced sample consisted of naive CD8+ T cells sorted from blood. These receptors came from a woman aged 25 to 39 in good health.

The chain has TRBV5-1 and TRBJ2-3, with D possibly being TRBD1 or TRBD2 (5 bases each). The V and J ends lost 4 bases and 13 bases respectively, with 13 bases between them. CDR3 length: 11 amino acids. Germline V gene lookup returns CDR1 SGHRS and CDR2 YFSETQ. The CDR3 nucleotides read TGCGCCAGCAGCCCAGGGACCGTGGAGTATTTT. Translated: CASSPGTVEYF.

The chain couples TRBV28 to TRBJ2-3; D is uncertain. The V gene's germline CDR1 is MDHEN and CDR2 SYDVKM. CDR3 length equals 13 residues. Deletions cut 8 bases from V and 6 bases from J, with 15 bases between. CDR3 bases: TGTGCCAGCCACCCGGGCCCCCTTGATACGCAGTATTTT. This sequence encodes CASHPGPLDTQYF.

CDR3 protein: CASSLDRGEVSGQPQHF. The CDR3 DNA sequence: TGCGCCAGCAGCCTCGACAGGGGCGAGGTCTCGGGTCAGCCCCAGCATTTT. The chain uses TRBV4-1 and TRBJ1-5; 8 positions agree with TRBD1. The CDR3 is 17 residues long. Unmatched junction bases numbered 14, after V lost 4 bases and J lost 6 bases. Looked up from germline, CDR1 is MGHRA and CDR2 is YSYEKL.

The chain couples TRBV27 to TRBJ2-3; 9 bases line up with TRBD1. The CDR3 loop spans 17 amino acids. After removal of 4 bases from V and 0 bases from J, the junction contained 8 bases not matched to a gene. CDR1 and CDR2 from the germline V gene are MNHEY and SMNVEV (reference sequence). This CDR3 is CASSSPRQGVSTDTQYF. The CDR3 DNA reads as TGTGCCAGCAGTTCCCCTCGACAGGGGGTGAGCACAGATACGCAGTATTTT.

This sequence joins TRBV13 and TRBJ1-1; D unresolved. Germline V lookup: CDR1 PRHDT, CDR2 FYEKMQ (reference sequence). V dropped 3 bases and J dropped 2 bases, with 10 bases sitting between them. The CDR3 sequence is 14 residues long. The CDR3 region has the DNA TGTGCCAGCAGCTTGATGTCTTTTAACACTGAAGCTTTCTTT. Translating it yields CASSLMSFNTEAFF.

Only a few counts were recorded for this clone. The V and J genes are TRBV15 and TRBJ2-7; D not certain. CDR1 is LNHNV and CDR2 is YYDKDF in the germline V gene (reference sequence). The V end was cut by 9 bases, the J end by 5 bases, with 11 bases between. The CDR3 runs to 11 residues. This CDR3 is CATSGNNEQYF. The CDR3 nucleotides read TGTGCCACGTCTGGGAACAACGAGCAGTACTTC.

This chain uses TRBV27 with TRBJ1-1; 7 positions match TRBD1. From germline, CDR1 is MNHEY and CDR2 SMNVEV (reference sequence). V shed 0 bases, J shed 1 base, and the junction held 5 bases outside the gene matches. The CDR3 spans 16 residues. This chain's CDR3 is CASSLSRGTANTEAFF. The DNA of the CDR3 is TGTGCCAGCAGTTTATCGAGGGGGACAGCGAACACTGAAGCTTTCTTT.

The rearrangement uses TRBV10-1 and TRBJ2-3; no clear D. Germline CDR1 is WNHNN and CDR2 is SYGVQD (reference sequence). Deletions cut 0 bases from V and 2 bases from J, with 12 bases between. The CDR3 length is 16 residues. The CDR3 loop is CASSESTGRPTDTQYF. The CDR3 nucleotides read TGCGCCAGCAGTGAGTCGACTGGTAGGCCCACAGATACGCAGTATTTT.

The genes are TRBV7-9 and TRBJ2-7, with D unclear. The CDR3 has 13 residues. V lost 1 base and J lost 3, with 7 bases in between. Per germline, CDR1 SEHNR and CDR2 FQNEAQ (reference sequence). CDR3 residues: CASSLERSYEQYF. The CDR3 bases are TGTGCCAGCAGCTTAGAACGGAGCTACGAGCAGTACTTC.

V is TRBV6-6 and J is TRBJ2-7; D not certain. Trimming shortened V by 4 bases and J by 5 bases, and 9 bases separated the two germline ends. The CDR3 runs to 12 residues. Germline CDR1 MNHNY, CDR2 SVGAGI (reference sequence). The CDR3, as DNA: TGTGCCAGCAGTTTTGGTTCCCACGAGCAGTACTTC. It yields the protein CASSFGSHEQYF.

The V gene is TRBV7-6, the J gene TRBJ2-1, with no clear D. Trimming left V 6 bases short and J 9 bases short, with 9 bases between. The CDR3 sequence is 11 residues long. Germline V gene lookup returns CDR1 SGHVS and CDR2 FNYEAQ. Here the CDR3 reads CASSLSSEQFF. In DNA, the CDR3 is TGTGCCAGCAGTTTGTCTAGTGAGCAGTTCTTC.

V is TRBV9 and J is TRBJ1-2, with TRBD1 as a possible D gene (5 bases). CDR1 SGDLS and CDR2 YYNGEE come from the germline V gene. The V end lost 6 bases, the J end lost 8 bases, and 17 bases lay between the germline ends. The CDR3 has 13 residues. CDR3 in DNA: TGTGCCAGCACCGGGGGAGGGCTTGGCGGCTACACCTTC. Translation gives CASTGGGLGGYTF.

The rearrangement uses TRBV4-1 and TRBJ2-1, with 10 bases lining up with TRBD2. The ends lost 4 bases at V and 9 bases at J; junction bases unmatched: 9. The CDR3 consists of 15 residues. Germline assignment: CDR1 MGHRA and CDR2 YSYEKL. The CDR3 DNA follows: TGCGCCAGCAGCCTTGGACTAGCGGCCTCAGGTGAGCAGTTCTTC. Translating gives CASSLGLAASGEQFF.

This chain uses TRBV29-1 with TRBJ2-7, with a possible D match to TRBD1 (5 bases). Germline V lookup: CDR1 SQVTM, CDR2 ANQGSEA. Trimming took 6 bases from V and 7 from J, leaving 13 bases between them. The CDR3 is 11 amino acids. The CDR3 is CSVKQAREQYF. CDR3 coding DNA: TGCAGCGTAAAACAGGCGCGGGAGCAGTACTTC.

This clone was seen more than once but under ten times. Other DNA sequences from this sample encode an identical CDR3 as well. V and J are TRBV5-4 and TRBJ2-3; the D call may be TRBD1 or TRBD2 (5 bases each). The CDR3 covers 13 residues. V lost 4 bases and J lost 6, with 12 bases in between. Germline V gene sequence: CDR1 SGHNT, CDR2 YYREEE (reference sequence). CDR3 amino acids: CASSPGTPDTQYF. CDR3 in DNA: TGTGCCAGCAGCCCCGGGACCCCCGATACGCAGTATTTT.

This chain links TRBV30 with TRBJ1-1; D is unresolved. CDR3 size: 12 residues. Trimming took off 0 bases at V and 5 bases at J, with 7 bases between the two ends. CDR1 is GTSNPN and CDR2 is SVGIG in the germline V gene (reference sequence). This CDR3 reads CAWSVMGTEAFF. In DNA form, the CDR3 reads TGTGCCTGGAGTGTTATGGGGACTGAAGCTTTCTTT.

This chain uses TRBV2 with TRBJ1-5, with unresolved D. CDR1 and CDR2 (germline): SNHLY, FYNNEI. The CDR3 sequence is 14 residues long. Trimming took 6 bases from V and 0 from J, leaving 9 bases between them. The CDR3 sequence: CASREVYSNQPQHF. Written as DNA, the CDR3 is TGTGCCAGCAGGGAGGTCTATAGCAATCAGCCCCAGCATTTT.

The chain combines TRBV28 with TRBJ1-5; 9 bases match TRBD1. The CDR3 runs 16 residues. J gave up 3 bases and V 5 bases, and 8 bases lay outside the gene matches. Germline V gives CDR1 MDHEN, CDR2 SYDVKM. The CDR3 loop reads CASSTMDRGDNQPQHF. The CDR3 DNA sequence: TGTGCCAGCAGTACGATGGACAGGGGCGACAATCAGCCCCAGCATTTT.

J is TRBJ1-1 and V is TRBV4-1, with 7 positions matching TRBD1. Trimming took 0 bases from V and 8 from J; bases not matched to a gene: 6. This CDR3 has 14 residues. Germline V gene lookup returns CDR1 MGHRA and CDR2 YSYEKL. The CDR3 sequence: CASSQDVETGEAFF. CDR3 coding DNA: TGCGCCAGCAGCCAAGATGTGGAGACAGGGGAAGCTTTCTTT.

The chain couples TRBV7-9 to TRBJ2-5, with D uncertain. CDR1 SEHNR and CDR2 FQNEAQ come from the germline V gene (reference sequence). The CDR3 has 14 residues. Trimming took off 5 bases at V and 3 bases at J, with 13 bases between the two ends. The CDR3 region is CASSQLYSKETQYF. As DNA, the CDR3 is TGTGCCAGCAGCCAATTATACTCTAAAGAGACCCAGTACTTC.

The rearrangement uses TRBV28 and TRBJ1-2; TRBD1 agrees at 7 bases. Germline V gene lookup returns CDR1 MDHEN and CDR2 SYDVKM. This CDR3 region has 15 residues. The trim removed 2 bases at V and 8 bases at J, leaving 11 bases unmatched. This chain's CDR3 is CASSLVLEGAGGYTF. CDR3 nucleotide sequence: TGTGCCAGCAGTTTAGTGTTAGAGGGGGCTGGCGGCTACACCTTC.

This clone showed up just a few times. Germline is not matched at one junction end, which may reflect a read error. The chain couples TRBV13 to TRBJ1-1; no clear D gene. The germline V gene encodes CDR1 PRHDT and CDR2 FYEKMQ (reference sequence). The CDR3 loop spans 11 amino acids. The CDR3 nucleotides are TGTGCCAGCAGGTTAGGTCCTGAAGCTTTCTTT. Its protein is CASRLGPEAFF.

V usage is TRBV5-1 and J usage is TRBJ1-5, with 8 bases that match TRBD1. This CDR3 comprises 15 residues. V shed 4 bases and J 5 bases; nucleotides not matched to a gene: 8. Germline V gene sequence: CDR1 SGHRS, CDR2 YFSETQ. The CDR3 is CASSVTTGVDQPQHF. DNA for the CDR3: TGCGCCAGCAGCGTCACGACAGGGGTCGATCAGCCCCAGCATTTT.